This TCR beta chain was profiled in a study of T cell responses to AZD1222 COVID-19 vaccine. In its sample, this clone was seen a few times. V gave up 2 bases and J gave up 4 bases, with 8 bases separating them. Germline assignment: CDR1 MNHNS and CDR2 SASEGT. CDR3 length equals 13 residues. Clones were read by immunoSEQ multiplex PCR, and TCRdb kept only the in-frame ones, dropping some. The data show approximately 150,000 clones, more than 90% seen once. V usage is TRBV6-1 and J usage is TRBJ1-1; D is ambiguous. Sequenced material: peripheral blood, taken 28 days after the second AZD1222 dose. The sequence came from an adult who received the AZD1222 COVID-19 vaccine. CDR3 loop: CASSEQEVTEAFF. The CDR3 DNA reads TGTGCCAGCAGTGAACAGGAGGTCACTGAAGCTTTCTTT.